Presented here are 26 T cell receptor beta chains from one specimen sequenced in a study of blood T cell repertoires in COVID-19. Measured with immunoSEQ multiplex PCR; TCRdb has only the in-frame clones, and not every one. The table includes 70,000 to 85,000 clones, more than 75% detected once. Material for sequencing was peripheral blood. The receptors come from a human donor in a cohort sampled during active COVID-19.

CDR3 in amino acids: CASSKRDEQYF. The CDR3 region has the DNA TGTGCCAGCAGCAAACGGGACGAGCAGTACTTC. V is TRBV21-1 and J is TRBJ2-7; the DNA was not compared with TRBD2, the D call given in the table. TRBV21-1 is a documented pseudogene. This CDR3 has 11 amino acids.

This sequence joins TRBV11-2 and TRBJ1-4; TRBD1 agrees at 8 bases. V was clipped by 5 bases and J by 7 bases; unmatched bases: 9. From germline, CDR1 is SGHAT and CDR2 FQNNGV. The CDR3 runs to 15 residues. The CDR3 loop is CASSTGQVEGEKLFF. The CDR3 DNA follows: TGTGCCAGCAGCACGGGACAGGTCGAGGGTGAAAAACTGTTTTTT. Supplemented by reference TRBV11-2 and TRBJ1-4, the full variable domain reads EAGVAQSPRYKIIEKRQSVAFWCNPISGHATLYWYQQILGQGPKLLIQFQNNGVVDDSQLPKDRFSAERLKGVDSTLKIQPAKLEDSAVYLCASSTGQVEGEKLFFGSGTQLSVL.

The chain recombines TRBV10-3 with TRBJ1-4; 9 nucleotides line up with TRBD1. This CDR3 comprises 15 residues. Germline V gene data show CDR1 as ENHRY and CDR2 as SYGVKD. V lost 6 bases, J lost 7 bases, and 9 bases stayed unmatched. CDR3 in amino acids: CAIRPGTGHREKLFF. The CDR3 DNA reads as TGTGCCATCAGACCCGGGACAGGGCACCGTGAAAAACTGTTTTTT.

The CDR3 DNA follows: TGTGCCAGCAGCCCGGACAGCTACTCCTATAATTCACCCCTCCACTTT. This translates into CASSPDSYSYNSPLHF. V gene TRBV7-6 combines with J gene TRBJ1-6; D possibly corresponds to TRBD1 (6 bases). The V and J ends lost 5 bases and 0 bases respectively, with 11 bases between them. The CDR3 runs to 16 residues. Germline loops: CDR1 SGHVS, CDR2 FNYEAQ.

CDR3 bases: TGTGCCAGCTCACCACCATCCAGGGGGTGGAACACTGAAGCTTTCTTT. As protein: CASSPPSRGWNTEAFF. The chain joins TRBV18 to TRBJ1-1; 7 bases align to TRBD1. The V and J ends lost 0 bases and 1 base, in that order; junction bases with no gene match: 5. CDR3 size: 16 residues. The germline CDR1 and CDR2 sequences are KGHSH and LQKENI.

There are a few counts of this clone. The chain links TRBV5-1 to TRBJ2-7; D not resolved. Germline V CDR1 and CDR2: SGHRS, YFSETQ. The V and J ends lost 0 bases and 0 bases respectively, with 10 bases between them. CDR3 length: 15 residues. The CDR3 sequence is CASSLGADLSYEQYF. The CDR3 DNA is TGCGCCAGCAGCTTGGGGGCAGACCTCTCCTACGAGCAGTACTTC.

This chain uses TRBV19 with TRBJ1-5; TRBD1 might be the D (5 bases). The CDR3 runs to 12 residues. CDR1 and CDR2 (germline): LNHDA, SQIVND (reference sequence). V lost 5 bases and J lost 9, with 11 bases in between. The CDR3, as DNA: TGTGCCAGTAGTGGAGGGACTTTGCCCCAGCATTTT. Residues: CASSGGTLPQHF.

The gene calls are TRBV7-9 and TRBJ1-2; 7 bases align to TRBD1. Germline values: CDR1 SEHNR, CDR2 FQNEAQ (reference sequence). The ends lost 5 bases at V and 2 bases at J; junction bases unmatched: 8. The CDR3 has 15 amino acids. The CDR3 DNA reads as TGTGCCAGCAGCACCCAACAGGGGACGAACTATGGCTACACCTTC. Translated: CASSTQQGTNYGYTF.

This sequence joins TRBV19 and TRBJ1-5, with D possibly TRBD1 on 6 matching bases. CDR1 and CDR2 (germline): LNHDA, SQIVND (reference sequence). Trimming stripped 6 bases from V and 0 bases from J, with 12 bases between. The CDR3 is made up of 15 amino acids. The CDR3 coding sequence is TGTGCCAGTAGCGGACAGAGATATAGCAATCAGCCCCAGCATTTT. Encoded protein: CASSGQRYSNQPQHF.

This chain connects TRBV10-3 to TRBJ2-7, with D possibly being TRBD2 (5 bases). CDR1 is ENHRY, CDR2 SYGVKD, per germline. This CDR3 spans 16 amino acids. V was pared by 6 bases and J by 2 bases, with 20 bases between. The CDR3 nucleotides read TGTGCCATCAGCCCGGGTGCGGGTGGGAGCCCCTACGAGCAGTACTTC. Amino acid sequence: CAISPGAGGSPYEQYF.

The chain carries TRBV27 and TRBJ1-2; 8 nucleotides agree with TRBD1. The CDR3 is 14 residues long. The germline gives CDR1 MNHEY, CDR2 SMNVEV (reference sequence). The ends lost 7 bases at V and 2 bases at J; junction bases unmatched: 6. The CDR3 DNA is TGTGCCAGCAAGGTAGGACAGGGCAACTATGGCTACACCTTC. Protein product: CASKVGQGNYGYTF.

The chain is built from TRBV27 and TRBJ1-1; D call uncertain. This CDR3 is 15 amino acids long. Germline V gene lookup returns CDR1 MNHEY and CDR2 SMNVEV (reference sequence). Trimming took off 2 bases at V and 1 base at J, with 11 bases between the two ends. The CDR3 here is CASSLTPPRNTEAFF. The CDR3 coding sequence is TGTGCCAGCAGTTTAACCCCCCCCAGGAACACTGAAGCTTTCTTT.

The genes are TRBV7-9 and TRBJ2-5; a weak D match, TRBD2 (7 bases). The CDR3 loop spans 16 amino acids. Per germline, CDR1 SEHNR and CDR2 FQNEAQ (reference sequence). Trimming pared 5 bases from V and 3 bases from J, leaving 19 bases between. DNA of the CDR3: TGTGCCAGCAGCCCCCGGCCCACAGGGAGGGAAGAGACCCAGTACTTC. Encoded protein: CASSPRPTGREETQYF.

The V call is TRBV7-2, the J call TRBJ2-6; TRBD2 agrees at 8 bases. The ends lost 11 bases at V and 2 bases at J; junction bases unmatched: 2. CDR1 SGHTA and CDR2 FQGNSA come from the germline V gene. There are 13 residues in the CDR3. The CDR3 loop is CAWGLAGANVLTF. CDR3 DNA: TGTGCCTGGGGACTAGCTGGGGCCAACGTCCTGACTTTC.

The chain recombines TRBV5-6 with TRBJ1-2; no definite D call. The CDR3 runs 13 residues. V was clipped by 3 bases and J by 8 bases, with 14 bases between them. The germline gives CDR1 SGHDT, CDR2 YYEEEE. CDR3 bases: TGTGCCAGCAGCTCTCGGGGTTCACTAGGCTACACCTTC. This sequence encodes CASSSRGSLGYTF. Together with reference TRBV5-6 and TRBJ1-2, the CDR3 gives the full variable domain: DAGVTQSPTHLIKTRGQQVTLRCSPKSGHDTVSWYQQALGQGPQFIFQYYEEEERQRGNFPDRFSGHQFPNYSSELNVNALLLGDSALYLCASSSRGSLGYTFGSGTRLTVV.

The J gene is TRBJ1-5, the V gene TRBV19, with D hard to call. The CDR3 is 9 residues long. The germline V and J ends were trimmed by 10 bases and 11 bases, with 9 bases remaining between them. Germline V lookup: CDR1 LNHDA, CDR2 SQIVND (reference sequence). CDR3 DNA sequence: TGTGCCAACCCCGGGGCCCAGCATTTT. Translated: CANPGAQHF.

The J gene is TRBJ2-1, the V gene TRBV13, with D tentatively TRBD2 (5 bases). CDR3 length equals 12 residues. From germline, CDR1 is PRHDT and CDR2 FYEKMQ (reference sequence). V was pared by 5 bases and J by 9 bases, with 11 bases between. Written as DNA, the CDR3 is TGTGCCAGCAGCACCGCCGAGGGTGAGCAGTTCTTC. Protein product: CASSTAEGEQFF. The variable domain in full, completed from reference TRBV13 and TRBJ2-1, reads AAGVIQSPRHLIKEKRETATLKCYPIPRHDTVYWYQQGPGQDPQFLISFYEKMQSDKGSIPDRFSAQQFSDYHSELNMSSLELGDSALYFCASSTAEGEQFFGPGTRLTVL.

V usage is TRBV28 and J usage is TRBJ1-2; D remains ambiguous. Germline V CDR1 and CDR2: MDHEN, SYDVKM. The V end was cut by 6 bases, the J end by 5 bases, with 16 bases between. This CDR3 comprises 14 residues. The CDR3 is CASSRDAGRYGYTF. Written as DNA, the CDR3 is TGTGCCAGCAGCCGTGACGCAGGAAGATATGGCTACACCTTC.

The J gene is TRBJ2-7, the V gene TRBV28; unclear D gene. The CDR3 contains 11 residues. Germline CDR1 MDHEN, CDR2 SYDVKM. Trimming took off 4 bases at V and 4 bases at J, with 5 bases between the two ends. The CDR3 reads CASSSIYEQYF. CDR3 DNA sequence: TGTGCCAGCAGTTCCATTTACGAGCAGTACTTC.

This sequence joins TRBV6-6 and TRBJ1-2; no firm D call. The CDR3 is 13 amino acids. Per germline, CDR1 MNHNY and CDR2 SVGAGI (reference sequence). Trimming removed 7 bases at V and 8 bases at J, with 17 bases between. As DNA, the CDR3 is TGTGCCAGCACCCCCCAGAGGGCGCGCGGCTACACCTTC. This translates into CASTPQRARGYTF.

The rearrangement joins TRBV5-1 to TRBJ1-3; possibly TRBD1 for D (5 bases). Germline-derived CDR1 and CDR2 are SGHRS and YFSETQ. Deletions cut 2 bases from V and 4 bases from J, with 10 bases between. The CDR3 loop spans 14 amino acids. CDR3 bases: TGCGCCAGCAGCTTAGGAGGGGACGGAAACACCATATATTTT. The encoded protein is CASSLGGDGNTIYF.

The V call is TRBV7-2, the J call TRBJ2-5; the match to TRBD2 covers 13 bases. The CDR3 spans 16 residues. Unmatched junction bases numbered 4, after V lost 3 bases and J lost 3 bases. Per germline, CDR1 SGHTA and CDR2 FQGNSA. The CDR3 DNA reads TGTGCCAGCAGCTTCGCGGGACTAGCGGGGAAAGAGACCCAGTACTTC. The encoded protein is CASSFAGLAGKETQYF.

The rearrangement joins TRBV4-1 to TRBJ1-5; D is ambiguous. Germline-derived CDR1 and CDR2 are MGHRA and YSYEKL. This CDR3 is 16 amino acids long. Between the trimmed V and J ends, which lost 4 bases and 0 bases, there was a span of 13 bases. This CDR3 is CASSPREETSNQPQHF. CDR3 in DNA: TGCGCCAGCAGCCCGAGAGAAGAAACTAGCAATCAGCCCCAGCATTTT.

The V gene is TRBV28, the J gene TRBJ2-5; 10 bases fit TRBD1. The CDR3 loop spans 16 amino acids. Germline V gene data show CDR1 as MDHEN and CDR2 as SYDVKM. The trim removed 5 bases at V and 0 bases at J, leaving 6 bases unmatched. CDR3 amino acids: CASSGQGGTYQETQYF. DNA for the CDR3: TGTGCCAGCAGTGGACAGGGGGGCACCTACCAAGAGACCCAGTACTTC.

The chain uses TRBV6-5 and TRBJ2-7; 12 bases agree with TRBD2. The CDR3 is made up of 14 amino acids. Germline V CDR1 and CDR2: MNHEY, SVGAGI. Germline trimming cut 7 bases from V and 2 bases from J; bases unmatched to any gene: 3. CDR3 nucleotide sequence: TGTGCCAGCAAATGGACTAGCGGGACCTACGAGCAGTACTTC. Residues: CASKWTSGTYEQYF.

The chain is built from TRBV7-9 and TRBJ1-1; no clear D gene. The CDR3 consists of 14 residues. The V and J ends lost 1 base and 1 base respectively, with 7 bases between them. The germline V gene encodes CDR1 SEHNR and CDR2 FQNEAQ (reference sequence). The chain's CDR3 is CASSLVGANTEAFF. The CDR3 DNA reads as TGTGCCAGCAGCTTAGTGGGAGCGAACACTGAAGCTTTCTTT. Full variable domain (outside the CDR3, taken from reference TRBV7-9 and TRBJ1-1): DTGVSQNPRHKITKRGQNVTFRCDPISEHNRLYWYRQTLGQGPEFLTYFQNEAQLEKSRLLSDRFSAERPKGSFSTLEIQRTEQGDSAMYLCASSLVGANTEAFFGQGTRLTVV.